These T cell receptor beta chains were read from a single sample in a study of CD8+ T cells in alopecia areata. The method was immunoSEQ multiplex PCR; TCRdb's version includes in-frame clones alone and lacks a portion of them. This sample yields more than 200,000 clones, of which less than 45% are seen a single time; about 2.4% belongs to the top ten. Sequenced here: CD4+ T cells sorted from blood, sampled at approximately week 36, from a patient treated with tofacitinib. The receptors originated from a human donor with alopecia areata. Each CDR3 is given with its conserved first and last residue. D genes are given only for firm matches. The size of a clone is reported for some rows only, either as once, few or many, or as a class for expanded clones.

.	TRBV27	TRBJ2-6	.	CASSLESGPGANVLTF	TGTGCCAGCAGTTTAGAGTCGGGCCCTGGGGCCAACGTCCTGACTTTC
.	TRBV2	TRBJ1-5	.	CASSVEQGSQPQHF	TGTGCCAGCAGTGTGGAACAGGGTTCTCAGCCCCAGCATTTT
.	TRBV4-1	TRBJ1-1	.	CASSQEAGAANTEAFF	TGCGCCAGCAGCCAAGAGGCCGGGGCAGCGAACACTGAAGCTTTCTTT
.	TRBV28	TRBJ2-7	.	CASTDTYEQYF	TGTGCCAGTACGGACACCTACGAGCAGTACTTC
.	TRBV28	TRBJ2-5	.	CASRVQETQYF	TGTGCCAGCAGAGTTCAAGAGACCCAGTACTTC
.	TRBV15	TRBJ2-3	few	CATSQAQDTQYF	TGTGCCACCAGCCAAGCACAGGATACGCAGTATTTT
TRBD1	TRBV5-4	TRBJ2-7	.	CASSLTGVDEQYF	TGTGCCAGCAGCCTCACAGGGGTGGACGAGCAGTACTTC
.	TRBV29-1	TRBJ1-2	.	CSAREGRDGYTF	TGCAGCGCCCGGGAGGGAAGGGATGGCTACACCTTC
.	TRBV5-4	TRBJ2-3	.	CASGSGVGDTQYF	TGTGCCAGCGGCTCAGGGGTTGGAGATACGCAGTATTTT
TRBD2	TRBV20-1	TRBJ2-7	.	CSAGTSYEQYF	TGCAGTGCTGGGACTAGCTACGAGCAGTACTTC
.	TRBV7-2	TRBJ2-1	.	CASSPNRVEQFF	TGTGCCAGCAGCCCAAACAGGGTCGAGCAGTTCTTC
TRBD2	TRBV6-6	TRBJ2-5	.	CASRALAGPQETQYF	TGTGCCAGCAGGGCACTAGCGGGACCACAAGAGACCCAGTACTTC
TRBD1	TRBV5-1	TRBJ2-5	.	CASRGTTGGSILETQYF	TGCGCCAGCAGGGGAACGACAGGGGGCTCCATACTAGAGACCCAGTACTTC
.	TRBV18	TRBJ1-4	few	CASSPGGKLFF	TGTGCCAGCTCACCGGGTGGAAAACTGTTTTTT
TRBD1	TRBV7-9	TRBJ1-4	few	CASSQDWGQTNEKLFF	TGTGCCAGCAGCCAAGACTGGGGACAGACTAATGAAAAACTGTTTTTT
TRBD2	TRBV18	TRBJ2-5	few	CASSPTLAGDETQYF	TGTGCCAGCTCACCCACTTTAGCGGGAGATGAGACCCAGTACTTC
.	TRBV28	TRBJ1-1	.	CASNRPGQKNTEAFF	TGTGCCAGCAACCGGCCGGGACAAAAGAACACTGAAGCTTTCTTT
TRBD2	TRBV7-2	TRBJ2-3	once	CASTELASTDTQYF	TGTGCCAGCACCGAACTAGCGAGCACAGATACGCAGTATTTT
.	TRBV19	TRBJ2-7	.	CASRPPGSTYEQYF	TGTGCCAGTAGGCCGCCCGGGTCAACCTACGAGCAGTACTTC
.	TRBV11-1	TRBJ2-5	few	CASSLGLLQETQYF	TGTGCCAGCAGCTTGGGACTCCTCCAAGAGACCCAGTACTTC
.	TRBV7-9	TRBJ2-5	few	CASSLGQEAPSWETQYF	TGTGCCAGCAGCTTAGGCCAGGAGGCCCCTTCGTGGGAGACCCAGTACTTC
.	TRBV29-1	TRBJ2-7	few	CSAARDYEQYF	TGCAGCGCCGCCAGGGACTACGAGCAGTACTTC
.	TRBV29-1	TRBJ2-7	.	CSVVFGSGSNEQYF	TGCAGCGTTGTCTTCGGGAGTGGTAGTAACGAGCAGTACTTC
.	TRBV7-9	TRBJ2-1	few	CASSLERGVRTDNEQFF	TGTGCCAGCAGCTTAGAGAGGGGTGTTAGGACTGACAATGAGCAGTTCTTC